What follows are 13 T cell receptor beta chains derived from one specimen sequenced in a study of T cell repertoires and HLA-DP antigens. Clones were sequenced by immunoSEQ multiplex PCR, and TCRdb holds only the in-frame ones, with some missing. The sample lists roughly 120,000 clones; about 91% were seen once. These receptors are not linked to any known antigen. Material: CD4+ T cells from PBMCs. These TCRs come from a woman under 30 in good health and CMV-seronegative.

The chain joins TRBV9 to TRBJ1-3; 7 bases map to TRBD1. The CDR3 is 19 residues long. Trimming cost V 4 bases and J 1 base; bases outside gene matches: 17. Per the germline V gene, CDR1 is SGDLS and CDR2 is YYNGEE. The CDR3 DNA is TGTGCCAGCAGCCCCATTCCGAATAGGGGGCTGGGGTCTGGAAACACCATATATTTT. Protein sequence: CASSPIPNRGLGSGNTIYF.

The CDR3 nucleotides read TGCGCCAGCAGCCCCACCGGGGACTCCTATAATTCACCCCTCCACTTT. Translation gives CASSPTGDSYNSPLHF. The chain joins TRBV5-1 to TRBJ1-6, with no clear D. V was cut by 4 bases and J by 0 bases, with 11 bases left in between. This CDR3 has 16 amino acids. Germline assignment: CDR1 SGHRS and CDR2 YFSETQ.

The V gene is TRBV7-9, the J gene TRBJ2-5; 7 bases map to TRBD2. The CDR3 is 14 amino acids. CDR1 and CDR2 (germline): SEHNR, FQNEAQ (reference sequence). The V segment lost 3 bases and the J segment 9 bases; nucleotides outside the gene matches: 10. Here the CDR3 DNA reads TGTGCCAGCAGCTTTGGCCTAGCGGTAGGGCCCCAGTACTTC. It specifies CASSFGLAVGPQYF. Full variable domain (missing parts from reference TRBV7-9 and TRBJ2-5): DTGVSQNPRHKITKRGQNVTFRCDPISEHNRLYWYRQTLGQGPEFLTYFQNEAQLEKSRLLSDRFSAERPKGSFSTLEIQRTEQGDSAMYLCASSFGLAVGPQYFGPGTRLLVL.

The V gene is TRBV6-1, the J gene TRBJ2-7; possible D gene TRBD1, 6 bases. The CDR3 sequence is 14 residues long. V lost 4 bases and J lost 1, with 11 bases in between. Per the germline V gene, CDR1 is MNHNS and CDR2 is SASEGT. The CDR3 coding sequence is TGTGCCAGCAGTGCCGGTGACAGGTCCTACGAGCAGTACGTC. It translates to CASSAGDRSYEQYV.

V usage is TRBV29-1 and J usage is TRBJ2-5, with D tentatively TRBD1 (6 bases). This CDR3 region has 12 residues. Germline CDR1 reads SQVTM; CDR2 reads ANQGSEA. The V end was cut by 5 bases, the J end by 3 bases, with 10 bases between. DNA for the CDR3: TGCAGCGTTCCTAAGGGGGAAGAGACCCAGTACTTC. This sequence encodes CSVPKGEETQYF.

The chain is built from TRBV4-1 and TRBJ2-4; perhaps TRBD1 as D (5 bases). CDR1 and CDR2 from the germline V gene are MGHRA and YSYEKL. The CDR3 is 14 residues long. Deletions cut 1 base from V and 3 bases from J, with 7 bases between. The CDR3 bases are TGCGCCAGCAGCCAAGTCACAGGCAAAAACATTCAGTACTTC. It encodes CASSQVTGKNIQYF.

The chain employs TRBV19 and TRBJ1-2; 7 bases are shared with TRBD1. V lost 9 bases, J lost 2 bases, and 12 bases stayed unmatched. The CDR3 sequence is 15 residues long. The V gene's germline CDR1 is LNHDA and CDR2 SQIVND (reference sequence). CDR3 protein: CASSRTGDENYGYTF. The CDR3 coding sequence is TGTGCCAGCTCTCGAACAGGGGACGAAAACTATGGCTACACCTTC.

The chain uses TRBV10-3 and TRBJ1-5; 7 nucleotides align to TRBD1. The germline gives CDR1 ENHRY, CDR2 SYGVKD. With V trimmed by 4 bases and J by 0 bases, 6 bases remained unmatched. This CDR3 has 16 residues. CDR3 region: CAISGQGGDSNQPQHF. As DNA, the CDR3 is TGTGCCATCAGTGGACAGGGAGGGGATAGCAATCAGCCCCAGCATTTT.

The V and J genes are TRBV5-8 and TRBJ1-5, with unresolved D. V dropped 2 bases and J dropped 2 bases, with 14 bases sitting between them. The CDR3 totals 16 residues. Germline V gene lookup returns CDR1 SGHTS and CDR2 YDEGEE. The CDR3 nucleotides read TGTGCCAGCAGCTTCCGTTACGGGGTCGGCAATCAGCCCCAGCATTTT. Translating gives CASSFRYGVGNQPQHF.

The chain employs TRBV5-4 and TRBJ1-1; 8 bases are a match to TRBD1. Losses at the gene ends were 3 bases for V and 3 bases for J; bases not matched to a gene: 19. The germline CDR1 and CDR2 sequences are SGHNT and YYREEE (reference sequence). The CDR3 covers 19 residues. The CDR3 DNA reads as TGTGCCAGCAGCTCCCTGACGTCGGCAGGGGGCGTATGGGACACTGAAGCTTTCTTT. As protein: CASSSLTSAGGVWDTEAFF.

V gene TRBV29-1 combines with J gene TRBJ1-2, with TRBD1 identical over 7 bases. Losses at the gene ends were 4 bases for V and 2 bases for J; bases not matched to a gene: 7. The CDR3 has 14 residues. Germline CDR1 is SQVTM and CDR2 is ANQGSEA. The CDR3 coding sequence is TGCAGCGTTGCCCACCCGGGACAGAACTATGGCTACACCTTC. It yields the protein CSVAHPGQNYGYTF. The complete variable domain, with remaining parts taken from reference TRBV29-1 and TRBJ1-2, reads SAVISQKPSRDICQRGTSLTIQCQVDSQVTMMFWYRQQPGQSLTLIATANQGSEATYESGFVIDKFPISRPNLTFSTLTVSNMSPEDSSIYLCSVAHPGQNYGYTFGSGTRLTVV.

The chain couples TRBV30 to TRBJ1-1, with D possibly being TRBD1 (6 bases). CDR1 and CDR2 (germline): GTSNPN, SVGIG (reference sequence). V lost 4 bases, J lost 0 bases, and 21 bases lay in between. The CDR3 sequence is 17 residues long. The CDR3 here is CAWTGARTEILNTEAFF. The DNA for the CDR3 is TGTGCCTGGACCGGAGCCAGGACAGAAATCCTGAACACTGAAGCTTTCTTT.

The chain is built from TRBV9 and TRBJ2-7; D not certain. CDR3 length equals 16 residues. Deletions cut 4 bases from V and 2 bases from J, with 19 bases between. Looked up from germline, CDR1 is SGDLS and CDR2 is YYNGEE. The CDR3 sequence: CASSPTAQQRAYEQYF. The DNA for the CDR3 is TGTGCCAGCAGCCCCACGGCACAGCAACGAGCCTACGAGCAGTACTTC.